Below, 21 T cell receptor beta chains from the same sample are listed, as sequenced in a study of technical replicates of blood from a handful of donors. Generated by immunoSEQ multiplex PCR, the TCRdb table keeps only in-frame clones and is missing some. The sample holds tens of thousands of clones, about 98% seen once. The sequenced sample was T cells isolated from PBMCs. These receptors were taken from a human donor in good health.

The chain joins TRBV5-1 to TRBJ1-5; TRBD1 matches at 7 bases. The trim removed 4 bases at V and 4 bases at J, leaving 5 bases unmatched. The V gene's germline CDR1 is SGHRS and CDR2 YFSETQ. The CDR3 has 14 residues. The CDR3 DNA follows: TGCGCCAGCAGCCCAACAGGGGCGAATCAGCCCCAGCATTTT. As protein: CASSPTGANQPQHF.

The chain employs TRBV7-9 and TRBJ1-3, with 9 bases lining up with TRBD1. Unmatched junction bases numbered 13, after V lost 8 bases and J lost 2 bases. The CDR3 runs 17 residues. The germline CDR1 and CDR2 sequences are SEHNR and FQNEAQ (reference sequence). As DNA, the CDR3 is TGTGCCAGCGGAAGATCCCGGGACAGGGTTACTGGAAACACCATATATTTT. Amino acids: CASGRSRDRVTGNTIYF. The full variable domain, in which reference TRBV7-9 and TRBJ1-3 provide the parts outside the CDR3, is DTGVSQNPRHKITKRGQNVTFRCDPISEHNRLYWYRQTLGQGPEFLTYFQNEAQLEKSRLLSDRFSAERPKGSFSTLEIQRTEQGDSAMYLCASGRSRDRVTGNTIYFGEGSWLTVV.

The chain carries TRBV9 and TRBJ2-3; D not certain. CDR3 length: 14 amino acids. The V end lost 0 bases, the J end lost 1 base, and 6 bases lay between the germline ends. Germline CDR1 SGDLS, CDR2 YYNGEE. The CDR3 bases are TGTGCCAGCAGCGTAGTGTCAGGCACAGATACGCAGTATTTT. Translating it yields CASSVVSGTDTQYF.

The chain carries TRBV19 and TRBJ1-5; the match to TRBD1 covers 11 bases. The CDR3 covers 15 residues. The V segment lost 6 bases and the J segment 4 bases; nucleotides outside the gene matches: 5. Per the germline V gene, CDR1 is LNHDA and CDR2 is SQIVND (reference sequence). CDR3 in amino acids: CASSEGTGGNQPQHF. CDR3 sequence (DNA): TGTGCCAGTAGCGAGGGGACAGGGGGAAATCAGCCCCAGCATTTT.

The chain has TRBV6-5 and TRBJ2-3; D may be TRBD1 (6 bases). The CDR3 loop spans 15 amino acids. Germline V gene sequence: CDR1 MNHEY, CDR2 SVGAGI. V was clipped by 4 bases and J by 6 bases, with 17 bases between them. Written as DNA, the CDR3 is TGTGCCAGCAGTTTACAGGGCGGACGTGGGGATACGCAGTATTTT. It encodes CASSLQGGRGDTQYF.

V gene TRBV27 combines with J gene TRBJ2-1, with 15 positions matching TRBD2. CDR3 size: 19 residues. Trimming at V came to 3 bases and at J to 6 bases, leaving 12 bases not matched to a gene. Germline assignment: CDR1 MNHEY and CDR2 SMNVEV (reference sequence). The CDR3 DNA reads as TGTGCCAGCAGTTTGCCCCCGACCCTGGGACTAGCGGGAGGCAATGAGCAGTTCTTC. This gives the protein CASSLPPTLGLAGGNEQFF.

The rearrangement links TRBV5-1 to TRBJ2-1; 13 bases align to TRBD2. Germline V gene sequence: CDR1 SGHRS, CDR2 YFSETQ. Trimming removed 4 bases from V and 4 bases from J; junction bases left unmatched: 11. This CDR3 region has 18 residues. CDR3 residues: CASSGTTSGRYAYNEQFF. In DNA form, the CDR3 reads TGCGCCAGCAGCGGAACGACTAGCGGGAGGTATGCTTACAATGAGCAGTTCTTC.

This chain links TRBV6-5 with TRBJ1-1, with D uncertain. The CDR3 has 12 amino acids. Germline CDR1 is MNHEY and CDR2 is SVGAGI. Trimming pared 6 bases from V and 3 bases from J, leaving 8 bases between. CDR3 in DNA: TGTGCCAGCAGCCACGGTTACACTGAAGCTTTCTTT. Encoded protein: CASSHGYTEAFF.

This rearrangement joins TRBV9 to TRBJ2-5; 8 bases match TRBD1. V lost 5 bases, J lost 2 bases, and 8 bases stayed unmatched. The CDR3 totals 15 residues. Germline-derived CDR1 and CDR2 are SGDLS and YYNGEE. CDR3 amino acids: CASRRTGTLQETQYF. CDR3 nucleotides: TGTGCCAGCAGAAGGACAGGGACTCTTCAAGAGACCCAGTACTTC.

V gene TRBV5-1 combines with J gene TRBJ2-1; TRBD2 agrees at 7 bases. V was clipped by 4 bases and J by 6 bases; unmatched bases: 7. The CDR3 extends over 14 amino acids. From germline, CDR1 is SGHRS and CDR2 YFSETQ. CDR3 coding DNA: TGCGCCAGCAGCGGGGAGGGGAGAGGCAATGAGCAGTTCTTC. This sequence encodes CASSGEGRGNEQFF.

The V and J genes are TRBV5-1 and TRBJ2-2, with 7 bases matching TRBD1. CDR3 length: 14 residues. The germline V gene encodes CDR1 SGHRS and CDR2 YFSETQ. V shed 4 bases and J 1 base; nucleotides not matched to a gene: 1. CDR3 bases: TGCGCCAGCAGCGCAGGGGGGAACACCGGGGAGCTGTTTTTT. Translation gives CASSAGGNTGELFF.

The chain employs TRBV9 and TRBJ2-3; 14 nucleotides line up with TRBD2. V lost 5 bases to trimming and J lost 7 bases; unmatched junction nucleotides: 12. The CDR3 is made up of 17 amino acids. Germline V gene data show CDR1 as SGDLS and CDR2 as YYNGEE. The DNA for the CDR3 is TGTGCCAGCAGTCCATTACTAGGGACTAGCGGGGGACATACGCAGTATTTT. Translating gives CASSPLLGTSGGHTQYF.

The rearrangement links TRBV25-1 to TRBJ2-3, with a weak D call TRBD2 (6 bases). The CDR3 has 18 amino acids. Between the trimmed V and J ends, which lost 2 bases and 0 bases, there was a span of 18 bases. In germline, CDR1 is MGHDK, CDR2 SYGVNS. The CDR3 region is CASSETGGADASTDTQYF. In nucleotides, the CDR3 is TGTGCCAGCAGTGAAACGGGCGGGGCGGACGCTAGCACAGATACGCAGTATTTT.

V is TRBV7-6 and J is TRBJ2-7, with unresolved D. Germline V lookup: CDR1 SGHVS, CDR2 FNYEAQ. CDR3 length: 14 amino acids. Trimming stripped 5 bases from V and 0 bases from J, with 11 bases between. CDR3 loop: CASSRGYRSYEQYF. The DNA of the CDR3 is TGTGCCAGCAGCCGCGGATACCGCTCCTACGAGCAGTACTTC.

This chain uses TRBV10-3 with TRBJ1-4; D possibly corresponds to TRBD1 (6 bases). In germline, CDR1 is ENHRY, CDR2 SYGVKD. V lost 11 bases, J lost 7 bases, and 29 bases lay in between. The CDR3 has 17 amino acids. CDR3 loop: CAYCGTRGRSSAEKLFF. The DNA of the CDR3 is TGTGCCTATTGTGGGACTAGGGGGAGGTCAAGCGCTGAAAAACTGTTTTTT.

The chain employs TRBV13 and TRBJ1-1, with D perhaps matching TRBD1 (6 bases). The ends were cut back, 5 bases at V and 0 bases at J, with 10 bases in the middle. This CDR3 region has 14 residues. Germline V gene sequence: CDR1 PRHDT, CDR2 FYEKMQ (reference sequence). The CDR3, as DNA: TGTGCCAGCAGCGTTGGACAGTTGAACACTGAAGCTTTCTTT. It is translated as CASSVGQLNTEAFF.

The genes are TRBV7-9 and TRBJ1-2; 10 positions agree with TRBD1. The CDR3 runs 15 residues. V was pared by 2 bases and J by 8 bases, with 8 bases of the junction left unmatched. Germline CDR1 and CDR2: SEHNR and FQNEAQ (reference sequence). The CDR3 loop reads CASSLSSDRGEGYTF. The CDR3 nucleotides read TGTGCCAGCAGCTTATCCTCGGACAGGGGGGAAGGCTACACCTTC.

The rearrangement links TRBV5-1 to TRBJ1-4; D gene uncertain. From germline, CDR1 is SGHRS and CDR2 YFSETQ. V dropped 1 base and J dropped 0 bases, with 7 bases sitting between them. The CDR3 sequence is 15 residues long. The CDR3 protein is CASSLHSPTNEKLFF. The CDR3 region has the DNA TGCGCCAGCAGCTTGCACAGTCCAACTAATGAAAAACTGTTTTTT.

This chain uses TRBV7-8 with TRBJ1-2; TRBD1 aligns across 9 bases. CDR3 length: 16 residues. Germline trimming cut 5 bases from V and 0 bases from J; bases unmatched to any gene: 7. The V gene's germline CDR1 is SGHVS and CDR2 FQNEAQ. The CDR3 is CASSTGTGTSNYGYTF. The CDR3 DNA reads as TGTGCCAGCAGCACCGGGACAGGGACCTCTAACTATGGCTACACCTTC.

The gene calls are TRBV7-9 and TRBJ2-2; TRBD2 might be the D (7 bases). Trimming took off 5 bases at V and 4 bases at J, with 20 bases between the two ends. There are 17 residues in the CDR3. CDR1 and CDR2 (germline): SEHNR, FQNEAQ (reference sequence). The CDR3 nucleotides read TGTGCCAGCAGCAGGGGGGGCCCTCCAGGACCCACCGGGGAGCTGTTTTTT. It codes for CASSRGGPPGPTGELFF.

The CDR3 region is CASSKAVLNRRSFFYEQYF. The CDR3, as DNA: TGTGCCAGCAGCAAAGCGGTTTTAAATCGACGGAGCTTTTTCTACGAGCAGTACTTC. V is TRBV21-1 and J is TRBJ2-7; TRBD2 reflects the table's D call only, with no check against the DNA. TRBV21-1 corresponds to a pseudogene. There are 19 residues in the CDR3.